A single sample gave rise to the 30 T cell receptor beta chains below, sequenced in a study of T cell responses to AZD1222 COVID-19 vaccine. Assay used: immunoSEQ multiplex PCR; TCRdb lists only in-frame clones, some missing. The sample consists of 55,000 to 90,000 clones, roughly four fifths of them appearing once. The sequencing used peripheral blood, collected on day 0 of AZD1222 vaccination. Source of these receptors: an adult in good health.

This clone was detected once. V usage is TRBV2 and J usage is TRBJ2-7; 7 bases are a match to TRBD1. The CDR3 has 13 residues. Germline assignment: CDR1 SNHLY and CDR2 FYNNEI. The J segment lost 2 bases and the V segment lost 5 bases, leaving 3 bases of the junction unmatched. DNA of the CDR3: TGTGCCAGCAGTCAGGGGACAGCCTACGAGCAGTACTTC. It specifies CASSQGTAYEQYF.

This chain connects TRBV24-1 to TRBJ1-5, with 7 bases matching TRBD1. The CDR3 extends over 18 amino acids. Germline CDR1 KGHDR, CDR2 SFDVKD. V gave up 2 bases and J gave up 4 bases; unmatched junction bases: 13. For the CDR3, the DNA is TGTGCCACCAGTGATTCAAGACAGGGAGCTTACCTTAATCAGCCCCAGCATTTT. Its translation is CATSDSRQGAYLNQPQHF.

In nucleotides, the CDR3 is TGTGCCAGCAGCCGGGGGGACAGGGGCACCGGGGAGCTGTTTTTT. It specifies CASSRGDRGTGELFF. V gene TRBV9 combines with J gene TRBJ2-2, with 10 bases lining up with TRBD1. V dropped 4 bases and J dropped 4; count of bases not matched to a gene: 4. This CDR3 is 15 amino acids long. Germline V gene lookup returns CDR1 SGDLS and CDR2 YYNGEE.

The chain uses TRBV29-1 and TRBJ1-1; 8 bases fit TRBD1. The CDR3 runs to 14 residues. V lost 7 bases, J lost 1 base, and 8 bases stayed unmatched. Germline V gene lookup returns CDR1 SQVTM and CDR2 ANQGSEA. The CDR3 DNA reads as TGCAGCGCAGTGGACAGGGCGGAGAACACTGAAGCTTTCTTT. Residues: CSAVDRAENTEAFF. Based on the CDR3 plus reference TRBV29-1 and TRBJ1-1, the full variable domain is SAVISQKPSRDICQRGTSLTIQCQVDSQVTMMFWYRQQPGQSLTLIATANQGSEATYESGFVIDKFPISRPNLTFSTLTVSNMSPEDSSIYLCSAVDRAENTEAFFGQGTRLTVV.

This chain uses TRBV19 with TRBJ1-2; D remains unclear. Per the germline V gene, CDR1 is LNHDA and CDR2 is SQIVND (reference sequence). Trimming took off 3 bases at V and 10 bases at J, with 12 bases between the two ends. This CDR3 is built from 12 residues. Here the CDR3 DNA reads TGTGCCAGTAGTATGGACCTCAACGACTACACCTTC. Residues: CASSMDLNDYTF.

This chain connects TRBV5-1 to TRBJ1-3; D not resolved. Trimming shortened V by 0 bases and J by 2 bases, and 3 bases separated the two germline ends. CDR1 is SGHRS and CDR2 is YFSETQ in the germline V gene. CDR3 length: 13 residues. The CDR3 sequence is CASSLVAGNTIYF. CDR3 nucleotide sequence: TGCGCCAGCAGCTTGGTGGCTGGAAACACCATATATTTT.

This chain uses TRBV3-1 (or the pseudogene TRBV3-2) with TRBJ1-2; D is undetermined. With 0 bases removed from V and 3 bases from J, the gap between germline ends came to 5 bases. The CDR3 has 13 amino acids. The V gene's germline CDR1 is LGHDT and CDR2 YNNKEL (reference sequence). The CDR3 DNA is TGTGCCAGCAGCCAAGAAGGCCACTATGGCTACACCTTC. The encoded protein is CASSQEGHYGYTF.

The chain is built from TRBV30 and TRBJ1-1, with 9 bases lining up with TRBD1. Looked up from germline, CDR1 is GTSNPN and CDR2 is SVGIG (reference sequence). The V and J ends lost 3 bases and 6 bases, in that order; junction bases with no gene match: 8. The CDR3 contains 14 residues. CDR3 in DNA: TGTGCCTGGAGACAGGGGGCGAGTACCGCTGAAGCTTTCTTT. Amino acid sequence: CAWRQGASTAEAFF.

The rearrangement links TRBV7-8 to TRBJ2-7; D tentatively fits TRBD1 or TRBD2 (6 bases each). V was clipped by 4 bases and J by 7 bases, with 20 bases between them. Per germline, CDR1 SGHVS and CDR2 FQNEAQ. This CDR3 comprises 15 residues. CDR3: CASSSRGGGPWEQYF. The CDR3 nucleotides are TGTGCCAGCAGCTCCCGAGGTGGGGGGCCTTGGGAGCAGTACTTC.

The V gene is TRBV7-3, the J gene TRBJ2-1, with a possible D match to TRBD1 (7 bases). Germline values: CDR1 SGHTA, CDR2 FQGTGA. Trimming removed 7 bases at V and 5 bases at J, with 12 bases between. The CDR3 contains 13 residues. As DNA, the CDR3 is TGTGCCAGCACACCAGGGGGGAACAATGAGCAGTTCTTC. Translation: CASTPGGNNEQFF.

The chain carries TRBV19 and TRBJ1-2; TRBD1 aligns across 8 bases. V lost 8 bases, J lost 0 bases, and 2 bases stayed unmatched. CDR3 length equals 13 residues. Germline values: CDR1 LNHDA, CDR2 SQIVND (reference sequence). The CDR3 region has the DNA TGTGCCAGTCACAGGGGGACTAACTATGGCTACACCTTC. Translated: CASHRGTNYGYTF.

This chain connects TRBV7-8 to TRBJ2-2; D is ambiguous. The V end was cut by 4 bases, the J end by 2 bases, with 11 bases between. Germline assignment: CDR1 SGHVS and CDR2 FQNEAQ. The length of the CDR3 is 15 residues. The CDR3 sequence is CASSSSQLNTGELFF. The CDR3 DNA reads TGTGCCAGCAGCTCCTCCCAATTAAACACCGGGGAGCTGTTTTTT.

The rearrangement links TRBV4-3 to TRBJ1-4; tentatively, D is TRBD1 (5 bases). V lost 0 bases and J 7 bases, leaving 12 bases between the germline ends. The CDR3 length is 15 residues. Per the germline V gene, CDR1 is LGHNA and CDR2 is YSLEER. The DNA of the CDR3 is TGCGCCAGCAGCCAAGATAAGGGGTGGAGTGAAAAACTGTTTTTT. The encoded protein is CASSQDKGWSEKLFF.

The J gene is TRBJ2-1, the V gene TRBV6-1; D perhaps matches TRBD2 (5 bases). In germline, CDR1 is MNHNS, CDR2 SASEGT. The CDR3 consists of 13 residues. Deletions cut 3 bases from V and 12 bases from J, with 15 bases between. CDR3 sequence (DNA): TGTGCCAGCAGTGAGCGGGTCGCGGAAGGGCAGTTCTTC. Translated, it gives CASSERVAEGQFF.

V and J are TRBV11-2 and TRBJ2-5, with D possibly being TRBD1 (5 bases). This CDR3 region has 15 residues. The germline CDR1 and CDR2 sequences are SGHAT and FQNNGV. V dropped 5 bases and J dropped 2 bases, with 15 bases sitting between them. CDR3 nucleotide sequence: TGTGCCAGCAGCCCTACAGGCGCCCGACAAGAGACCCAGTACTTC. This sequence encodes CASSPTGARQETQYF.

J is TRBJ2-1 and V is TRBV2; D possibly corresponds to TRBD2 (5 bases). The CDR3 runs to 14 residues. Trimming removed 9 bases from V and 8 bases from J, with 20 bases in between. The V gene's germline CDR1 is SNHLY and CDR2 FYNNEI. The CDR3 region has the DNA TGTGCCAGAAACCCTGCTGGAGGATACCATGAGCAGTTCTTC. Protein sequence: CARNPAGGYHEQFF. The variable domain in full, completed from reference TRBV2 and TRBJ2-1, reads EPEVTQTPSHQVTQMGQEVILRCVPISNHLYFYWYRQILGQKVEFLVSFYNNEISEKSEIFDDQFSVERPDGSNFTLKIRSTKLEDSAMYFCARNPAGGYHEQFFGPGTRLTVL.

The chain uses TRBV29-1 and TRBJ2-7, with 8 bases fitting TRBD1. Losses at the gene ends were 6 bases for V and 12 bases for J; bases not matched to a gene: 19. This CDR3 is 14 amino acids long. CDR1 and CDR2 from the germline V gene are SQVTM and ANQGSEA. CDR3 bases: TGCAGCGTACGACAGGGGCCTTCCTTCGTGGGTTGGTACTTC. This translates into CSVRQGPSFVGWYF.

The chain recombines TRBV28 with TRBJ2-7, with 8 bases fitting TRBD1. Losses at the gene ends were 5 bases for V and 4 bases for J; bases not matched to a gene: 13. Looked up from germline, CDR1 is MDHEN and CDR2 is SYDVKM. The CDR3 contains 16 residues. The DNA for the CDR3 is TGTGCCAGCAGTCCCGCCTCGCAGGGGGCTGGGTACGAGCAGTACTTC. Encoded protein: CASSPASQGAGYEQYF.

The gene calls are TRBV19 and TRBJ1-1, with TRBD1 matching 8 bases. V lost 5 bases to trimming and J lost 4 bases; unmatched junction nucleotides: 9. Germline CDR1 LNHDA, CDR2 SQIVND (reference sequence). The CDR3 is made up of 15 amino acids. The CDR3 spells CASSLPGGAGTEAFF. The CDR3 bases are TGTGCCAGTAGTTTACCAGGGGGCGCGGGCACTGAAGCTTTCTTT.

This clone was recorded once. V is TRBV21-1 and J is TRBJ1-2; the table's D call TRBD1 went unverified against the DNA. TRBV21-1 counts as a pseudogene. This CDR3 spans 18 amino acids. CDR3 in DNA: TGTGCCAGCAGCAAATTCCACAAAGGACAGGAGACTAACTATGGCTACACCTTC. It is translated as CASSKFHKGQETNYGYTF.

The chain couples TRBV7-3 to TRBJ1-1; maybe TRBD1 (5 bases). Looked up from germline, CDR1 is SGHTA and CDR2 is FQGTGA. The ends were cut back, 1 base at V and 5 bases at J, with 8 bases in the middle. CDR3 length: 13 amino acids. The CDR3 loop reads CASSLSGATEAFF. The CDR3 DNA reads TGTGCCAGCAGCTTAAGCGGGGCTACTGAAGCTTTCTTT.

This clone was detected only once. This chain connects TRBV27 to TRBJ1-2; D is undetermined. Germline V gives CDR1 MNHEY, CDR2 SMNVEV (reference sequence). V was clipped by 10 bases and J by 4 bases, with 10 bases between them. The CDR3 totals 11 residues. The CDR3 nucleotides read TGTGCCACTTCGGGAAGCTATGGCTACACCTTC. This codes for CATSGSYGYTF.

The rearrangement links TRBV6-2 or TRBV6-3 to TRBJ2-1, with 8 nucleotides matching TRBD2. Germline V gene lookup returns CDR1 MNHEY and CDR2 SVGEGT. The CDR3 runs to 16 residues. Trimming took 6 bases from V and 1 from J; bases not matched to a gene: 8. This CDR3 reads CASSLRGGRSYNEQFF. The CDR3 DNA reads as TGTGCCAGCAGCCTCCGGGGGGGCAGGTCCTACAATGAGCAGTTCTTC.

The genes are TRBV2 and TRBJ2-5, with D possibly TRBD1 on 6 matching bases. The CDR3 runs 14 residues. The germline CDR1 and CDR2 sequences are SNHLY and FYNNEI. V dropped 3 bases and J dropped 4 bases, with 12 bases sitting between them. The CDR3 nucleotides read TGTGCCAGCAGTGAGTGGGGACAAGGAGAGACCCAGTACTTC. Protein: CASSEWGQGETQYF.

The chain employs TRBV19 and TRBJ2-1, with a weak D call TRBD2 (6 bases). The germline V gene encodes CDR1 LNHDA and CDR2 SQIVND (reference sequence). CDR3 length: 14 residues. V was cut by 5 bases and J by 10 bases, with 18 bases left in between. The CDR3 nucleotides are TGTGCCAGTAGTCCCGGGGGACTCGGAATAGAGCAGTTCTTC. It codes for CASSPGGLGIEQFF.

The CDR3 coding sequence is TGTGCCAGCAGCCCTGGGGCAGCCTACAATGAGCAGTTCTTC. This codes for CASSPGAAYNEQFF. J is TRBJ2-1 and V is TRBV7-8; the D gene is possibly TRBD1 (5 bases). The CDR3 loop spans 14 amino acids. Germline CDR1 reads SGHVS; CDR2 reads FQNEAQ. V was cut by 5 bases and J by 2 bases, with 10 bases left in between.

This chain joins TRBV3-1 (or the pseudogene TRBV3-2) and TRBJ1-3; no definite D call. The germline V and J ends were trimmed by 5 bases and 2 bases, with 10 bases remaining between them. The CDR3 is 14 residues long. Germline values: CDR1 LGHDT, CDR2 YNNKEL (reference sequence). The chain's CDR3 is CASSSDLTGNTIYF. CDR3 sequence (DNA): TGTGCCAGCAGCTCGGACCTGACTGGAAACACCATATATTTT.

The V call is TRBV7-9, the J call TRBJ2-6; D is uncertain. Trimming took 1 base from V and 4 from J, leaving 2 bases between them. CDR3 length: 13 residues. Germline V CDR1 and CDR2: SEHNR, FQNEAQ (reference sequence). CDR3 protein: CASSLGGANVLTF. CDR3 nucleotides: TGTGCCAGCAGCTTAGGGGGGGCCAACGTCCTGACTTTC.

This chain uses TRBV7-9 with TRBJ1-2, with a tentative D call TRBD1 (6 bases). This CDR3 is 15 amino acids long. Germline V CDR1 and CDR2: SEHNR, FQNEAQ (reference sequence). V lost 0 bases and J lost 4, with 12 bases in between. The CDR3 DNA follows: TGTGCCAGCAGCTTAGCGGTGGCAGGGGTCTATGGCTACACCTTC. Its protein product is CASSLAVAGVYGYTF.

The genes are TRBV11-2 and TRBJ1-1, with D perhaps TRBD1 (6 bases). V was trimmed by 4 bases and J by 3 bases, leaving 24 bases between them. The CDR3 contains 18 residues. The germline CDR1 and CDR2 sequences are SGHAT and FQNNGV. For the CDR3, the DNA is TGTGCCAGCAGCTCCTCACCGCACAGGGTGAGCCCAGACACTGAAGCTTTCTTT. This encodes CASSSSPHRVSPDTEAFF.